These T cell receptor beta chains were read from a single sample in a study of cytomegalovirus exposure and HLA in healthy donors. The table came from immunoSEQ multiplex PCR; TCRdb's copy has only in-frame clones and leaves some out. This table holds tens of thousands of clones, approximately 57% found once. Sequencing used PBMCs. Receptors were obtained from a woman aged 30 to 39 in good health and CMV-seronegative. CDR3s include the opening cysteine and the closing phenylalanine or tryptophan. D genes are given only for firm matches. Size tells how often a clone was seen (once, few, many) or the class of an expanded clone, and some rows leave it out.

TRBJ1-1,NA,TRBV2,TRBD1,TGTGCCAGCAGTCAAGTTCGGCGAAGGACAGGGCAAAAAAACACTGAAGCTTTCTTT,CASSQVRRRTGQKNTEAFF
TRBJ1-3,few,TRBV27,NA,TGTGCCAGCAGTTTCGGGCAGGGAACAGGAAACACCATATATTTT,CASSFGQGTGNTIYF
TRBJ2-1,NA,TRBV27,TRBD1,TGTGCCAGCAGCTATCAAATAGGACAGGGGATGAGCAATGAGCAGTTCTTC,CASSYQIGQGMSNEQFF
TRBJ2-1,NA,TRBV2,NA,TGTGCCAGCAGTGAAAGAGGGTGGGTATACAATGAGCAGTTCTTC,CASSERGWVYNEQFF
TRBJ2-3,NA,TRBV7-6,TRBD2,TGTGCCAGCAGCAGACGCGGAGCGGGAGCGGATACGCAGTATTTT,CASSRRGAGADTQYF
TRBJ2-5,NA,TRBV7-8,TRBD2,TGTGCCAGCAGCTCGACTAGCGGTGAGACCCAGTACTTC,CASSSTSGETQYF
TRBJ1-4,few,TRBV7-9,NA,TGTGCCAGCAGCTTGGTTACAGGGAATGAAAAACTGTTTTTT,CASSLVTGNEKLFF
TRBJ1-2,NA,TRBV29-1,NA,TGCAGCGTTGTGGGCACCCGCGGGGGCTACACCTTC,CSVVGTRGGYTF
TRBJ1-5,few,TRBV7-2,NA,TGTGCCAGCAGCTTATTTCCAGGGGCGGGTCAGCCCCAGCATTTT,CASSLFPGAGQPQHF
TRBJ1-4,few,TRBV19,TRBD1,TGTGCCAGTAGTTACAGGGGGCAAGCTAATGAAAAACTGTTTTTT,CASSYRGQANEKLFF
TRBJ2-1,NA,TRBV5-1,TRBD2,TGCGCCAGCAGCCAGACTAGCGGGGCCCTCATCCTCTACAATGAGCAGTTCTTC,CASSQTSGALILYNEQFF
TRBJ2-1,NA,TRBV6-1,TRBD2,TGTGCCAGCAGGACCGCTGGCGGGGGGACCAATGAGCAGTTCTTC,CASRTAGGGTNEQFF
TRBJ2-3,once,TRBV2,NA,TGTGCCAGCAGGGCCATCGACCAGGGTCAAGATACGCAGTATTTT,CASRAIDQGQDTQYF
TRBJ2-3,NA,TRBV19,TRBD2,TGTGCCAGTAGTATCCTCCCTAGCGGGGGAGCCCCAGATACGCAGTATTTT,CASSILPSGGAPDTQYF
TRBJ2-7,NA,TRBV7-9,NA,TGTGCCAGCTCCTATGGCCGGGGGAGGTACGAGCAGTACTTC,CASSYGRGRYEQYF
TRBJ2-1,NA,TRBV7-9,TRBD2,TGTGCCAGCCGACCGGGAGGGTTGAACAATGAGCAGTTCTTC,CASRPGGLNNEQFF
TRBJ1-1,NA,TRBV10-2,TRBD1,TGCGCCAGCAGTGACCGGACAGGGACCATGAACACTGAAGCTTTCTTT,CASSDRTGTMNTEAFF
TRBJ1-4,NA,TRBV6-6,NA,TGTGCCAGCAGTTTAGTAACCTATGAAAAACTGTTTTTT,CASSLVTYEKLFF
TRBJ2-1,NA,TRBV5-6,TRBD2,TGTGCCAGCAGCTTTCGCGGGAGGGAGACCTACAATGAGCAGTTCTTC,CASSFRGRETYNEQFF
TRBJ2-7,few,TRBV5-3,NA,TGTGCCAGAAGTTTGGATATTGGCCGGGAATTGATTATCTACGAGCAGTACTTC,CARSLDIGRELIIYEQYF
TRBJ2-2,NA,TRBV6-5,TRBD1,TGTGCCAGCAGTTATGGGACAGGGGTGGTTCTCGGGGAGCTGTTTTTT,CASSYGTGVVLGELFF
TRBJ1-3,NA,TRBV6-5,TRBD1,TGTGCCAGCAGTCCGACAGGGGTAGTTGGAAACACCATATATTTT,CASSPTGVVGNTIYF
TRBJ2-7,NA,TRBV28,TRBD1,TGTGCCACCTTCCGGGGACAGGCTTACGAGCAGTACTTC,CATFRGQAYEQYF
TRBJ1-2,large,TRBV28,NA,TGTGCCAGCAGTTTTCGCGGGACCTTCTATGGCTACACCTTC,CASSFRGTFYGYTF
TRBJ2-1,few,TRBV4-3,TRBD1,TGCGCCAGCAGCCACCGGGACAGGGATAACAATGAGCAGTTCTTC,CASSHRDRDNNEQFF
TRBJ2-7,few,TRBV7-9,TRBD1,TGTGCCAGCAGCTACATATCAGGGGGTAGCGAGCAGTACTTC,CASSYISGGSEQYF
TRBJ2-4,NA,TRBV29-1,NA,TGCAGCGTTCGGGGGGCGGCCAAAAACATTCAGTACTTC,CSVRGAAKNIQYF
TRBJ1-2,few,TRBV18,NA,TGTGCCAGCTCACCACCGAACAGGCCCTACACCTTC,CASSPPNRPYTF
TRBJ2-1,NA,TRBV7-8,NA,TGTGCCAGCAGCTTAAACGGCCAAGGGGTCAATGAGCAGTTCTTC,CASSLNGQGVNEQFF
TRBJ1-2,NA,TRBV19,TRBD1,TGTGCCAGTAATCAGGGGGTCAAAGATGGCTACACCTTC,CASNQGVKDGYTF
TRBJ2-7,NA,TRBV4-1,TRBD2,TGCGCCAGCAGCCAAGTACCGCCTAGCGGGAAAGCCTACGAGCAGTACTTC,CASSQVPPSGKAYEQYF
TRBJ2-7,NA,TRBV5-1,NA,TGCGCCAGCAGCCCTCGGGGAAAGCCCTACGAGCAGTACTTC,CASSPRGKPYEQYF
TRBJ2-5,NA,TRBV4-2,TRBD2,TGTGCCAGCAGCCAAGAAAGGGGGACTAGCGGGAAGCGGGAGACCCAGTACTTC,CASSQERGTSGKRETQYF
TRBJ1-1,NA,TRBV18,TRBD1,TGTGCCAGCTCACCAAACAGGGGGCTCGATGGTGAAGCTTTCTTT,CASSPNRGLDGEAFF
TRBJ2-2,few,TRBV19,NA,TGTGCCAGTGCAAGACAGGTCTACACCGGGGAGCTGTTTTTT,CASARQVYTGELFF
TRBJ2-3,NA,TRBV9,NA,TGTGCCAGCAGCGTACACGGCGGCTTCACAGATACGCAGTATTTT,CASSVHGGFTDTQYF
TRBJ1-3,once,TRBV28,NA,TGTGCCAGCAGTCCCCCTCGGACAGCCTCTGGAAACACCATATATTTT,CASSPPRTASGNTIYF
TRBJ2-2,NA,TRBV7-3,TRBD2,TGTGCCAGCAGCCTTAAGAAAGCGGGATCTACCGGGGAGCTGTTTTTT,CASSLKKAGSTGELFF
TRBJ1-1,NA,TRBV7-6,NA,TGTGCCAGCAGCTTATTAGAGAACACTGAAGCTTTCTTT,CASSLLENTEAFF
TRBJ2-7,few,TRBV5-1,TRBD2,TGCGCCAGCAGCTCGCCGGGACTAGCGGGAAAGGAGCAGTACTTC,CASSSPGLAGKEQYF
TRBJ2-6,NA,TRBV29-1,TRBD1,TGCAGCGTTAGGGGACAGGGAAGCTCTGGGGCCAACGTCCTGACTTTC,CSVRGQGSSGANVLTF
TRBJ2-3,NA,TRBV6-5,NA,TGTGCCAGCAGTTACCTCGGACTAGATACGCAGTATTTT,CASSYLGLDTQYF
TRBJ2-3,NA,TRBV9,TRBD2,TGTGCCAGCAGCGTAGGGGCGGGACTAGCGGGGGGGATCACAGATACGCAGTATTTT,CASSVGAGLAGGITDTQYF
TRBJ2-2,NA,TRBV12-2,NA,TGTGCAAGTCGACCTACCGGGACAGGGAGAAAGAACACCGGGGAGCTGTTTTTT,CASRPTGTGRKNTGELFF
TRBJ2-1,once,TRBV27,TRBD2,TGTGCCAGCAGTTCTATCAGCGGGAGTGGAAATGAGCAGTTCTTC,CASSSISGSGNEQFF
TRBJ1-6,NA,TRBV19,NA,TGTGCCAGTAGTATAGGACAGGAGGTTCGATCACCCCTCCACTTT,CASSIGQEVRSPLHF
TRBJ2-7,NA,TRBV2,NA,TGTGCCAGTGACAGGAAATACGAGCAGTACTTC,CASDRKYEQYF